This entry describes one TCR beta chain. The data were taken from a study of blood T cell repertoires in COVID-19. At the level of the study: Collection of acute and convalescent COVID-19 samples took place in the United States, Italy and Spain. Sources were T cells, B-cell-depleted T cells, or PBMCs; the material itself was cDNA or gDNA.

Under the authors' procedure: Reference gene primer amplification gave nucleated cell count estimates. The table came from immunoSEQ multiplex PCR; TCRdb's copy has only in-frame clones and leaves some out. V and J calls and clone size follow that table, whereas D and trimming were derived from the DNA. The sample holds about 170,000 clones, 70% to 90% seen once. The V end lost 4 bases, the J end lost 6 bases, and 13 bases lay between the germline ends. CDR1 GTSNPN and CDR2 SVGIG come from the germline V gene (reference sequence). CDR3 length: 13 residues. Sample: peripheral blood. This sequence joins TRBV30 and TRBJ1-3, with D perhaps TRBD1 (6 bases). The TCR originated in a man aged 50 or older who had recovered from COVID-19. CDR3 nucleotides: TGTGCCTGGAAAGGACAGCTATTAAACACCATATATTTT. Its translation is CAWKGQLLNTIYF.